This T cell receptor (beta chain) came from a study of metastatic and nonmetastatic thyroid tumors. Turning to the study itself: For malignant and benign thyroid patients, tumor or nodule tissue and blood were the sources whose repertoires were compared.

General study points: Within blood and tumor, benign nodules reportedly had significantly lower TCR beta diversity than malignant thyroid tumors did.

Worth noting for this clone: As yet, its antigen is unknown.

In germline, CDR1 is MNHNY, CDR2 SVGAGI (reference sequence). The CDR3 extends over 12 amino acids. Between the trimmed V and J ends, which lost 3 bases and 6 bases, there was a span of 9 bases. Thyroid surgery was preceded by no treatment in any patient. TCRdb reprocessed the PCR reads using MiXCR. The sample gives about 32,000 clones, roughly 25% of which show up once; around 9.6% is in the top ten. Sequencing was done on a sample of blood. The chain is built from TRBV6-6 and TRBJ2-7; D unclear. The clonotype comes from a female donor with papillary thyroid cancer or a benign thyroid nodule (not recorded which). Some clones in this sample may be carry-over from other donors' samples. The CDR3 bases are TGTGCCAGCAGTTATTCCCCGACCGAGCAGTACTTC. This gives the protein CASSYSPTEQYF.